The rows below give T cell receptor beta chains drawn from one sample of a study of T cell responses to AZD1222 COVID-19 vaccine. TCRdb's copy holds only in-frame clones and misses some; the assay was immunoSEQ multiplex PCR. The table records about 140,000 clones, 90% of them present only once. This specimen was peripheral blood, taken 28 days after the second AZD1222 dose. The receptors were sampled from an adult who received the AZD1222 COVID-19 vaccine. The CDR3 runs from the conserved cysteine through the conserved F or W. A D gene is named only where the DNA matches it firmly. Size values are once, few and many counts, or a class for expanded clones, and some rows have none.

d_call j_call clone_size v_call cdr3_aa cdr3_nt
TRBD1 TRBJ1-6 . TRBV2 CASIEGQGRNSPLHF TGTGCCAGCATTGAGGGACAGGGCAGGAATTCACCCCTCCACTTT
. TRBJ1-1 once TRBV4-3 CASSQDMSGGRAFF TGCGCCAGCAGCCAAGATATGTCCGGCGGGAGAGCTTTCTTT
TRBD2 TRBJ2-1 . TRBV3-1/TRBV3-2 CASSRLAGPGYNEQFF TGTGCCAGCAGCCGACTAGCGGGGCCGGGGTACAATGAGCAGTTCTTC
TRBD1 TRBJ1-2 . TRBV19 CASSRLTGTYGYTF TGTGCCAGTAGTAGACTGACAGGGACCTATGGCTACACCTTC
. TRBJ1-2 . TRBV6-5 CASTKGAGNYGYTF TGTGCCAGCACAAAAGGGGCAGGGAACTATGGCTACACCTTC
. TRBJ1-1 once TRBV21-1 CASSNLSNEAFF TGTGCCAGCAGCAACCTCTCAAATGAAGCTTTCTTT
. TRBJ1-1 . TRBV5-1 CASSLVGPGSTEAFF TGCGCCAGCAGCTTGGTTGGTCCGGGAAGTACTGAAGCTTTCTTT
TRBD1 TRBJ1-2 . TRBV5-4 CASSGGDRIYGYTF TGTGCCAGCAGCGGGGGGGACAGGATCTATGGCTACACCTTC
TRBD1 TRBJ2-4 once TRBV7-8 CASSLDTGGADIQYF TGTGCCAGCAGCTTAGATACAGGGGGCGCGGACATTCAGTACTTC
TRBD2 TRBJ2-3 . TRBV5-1 CASGGLADGTDTQYF TGCGCCAGCGGCGGACTAGCGGACGGCACAGATACGCAGTATTTT
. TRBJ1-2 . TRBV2 CASSDTPYGYTF TGTGCCAGCAGTGACACCCCCTACGGCTACACCTTC
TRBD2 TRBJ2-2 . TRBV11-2 CASSSPLAGGTGELFF TGTGCCAGCAGCTCTCCTCTAGCGGGGGGTACCGGGGAGCTGTTTTTT
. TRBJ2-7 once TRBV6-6 CASSSTTYEQYF TGTGCCAGCAGCTCCACGACCTACGAGCAGTACTTC
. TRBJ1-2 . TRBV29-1 CSVVQGFEGYTF TGCAGCGTTGTACAGGGTTTCGAGGGCTACACCTTC
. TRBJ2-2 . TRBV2 CASTAGLSNTGELFF TGTGCCAGCACCGCCGGACTGTCGAACACCGGGGAGCTGTTTTTT